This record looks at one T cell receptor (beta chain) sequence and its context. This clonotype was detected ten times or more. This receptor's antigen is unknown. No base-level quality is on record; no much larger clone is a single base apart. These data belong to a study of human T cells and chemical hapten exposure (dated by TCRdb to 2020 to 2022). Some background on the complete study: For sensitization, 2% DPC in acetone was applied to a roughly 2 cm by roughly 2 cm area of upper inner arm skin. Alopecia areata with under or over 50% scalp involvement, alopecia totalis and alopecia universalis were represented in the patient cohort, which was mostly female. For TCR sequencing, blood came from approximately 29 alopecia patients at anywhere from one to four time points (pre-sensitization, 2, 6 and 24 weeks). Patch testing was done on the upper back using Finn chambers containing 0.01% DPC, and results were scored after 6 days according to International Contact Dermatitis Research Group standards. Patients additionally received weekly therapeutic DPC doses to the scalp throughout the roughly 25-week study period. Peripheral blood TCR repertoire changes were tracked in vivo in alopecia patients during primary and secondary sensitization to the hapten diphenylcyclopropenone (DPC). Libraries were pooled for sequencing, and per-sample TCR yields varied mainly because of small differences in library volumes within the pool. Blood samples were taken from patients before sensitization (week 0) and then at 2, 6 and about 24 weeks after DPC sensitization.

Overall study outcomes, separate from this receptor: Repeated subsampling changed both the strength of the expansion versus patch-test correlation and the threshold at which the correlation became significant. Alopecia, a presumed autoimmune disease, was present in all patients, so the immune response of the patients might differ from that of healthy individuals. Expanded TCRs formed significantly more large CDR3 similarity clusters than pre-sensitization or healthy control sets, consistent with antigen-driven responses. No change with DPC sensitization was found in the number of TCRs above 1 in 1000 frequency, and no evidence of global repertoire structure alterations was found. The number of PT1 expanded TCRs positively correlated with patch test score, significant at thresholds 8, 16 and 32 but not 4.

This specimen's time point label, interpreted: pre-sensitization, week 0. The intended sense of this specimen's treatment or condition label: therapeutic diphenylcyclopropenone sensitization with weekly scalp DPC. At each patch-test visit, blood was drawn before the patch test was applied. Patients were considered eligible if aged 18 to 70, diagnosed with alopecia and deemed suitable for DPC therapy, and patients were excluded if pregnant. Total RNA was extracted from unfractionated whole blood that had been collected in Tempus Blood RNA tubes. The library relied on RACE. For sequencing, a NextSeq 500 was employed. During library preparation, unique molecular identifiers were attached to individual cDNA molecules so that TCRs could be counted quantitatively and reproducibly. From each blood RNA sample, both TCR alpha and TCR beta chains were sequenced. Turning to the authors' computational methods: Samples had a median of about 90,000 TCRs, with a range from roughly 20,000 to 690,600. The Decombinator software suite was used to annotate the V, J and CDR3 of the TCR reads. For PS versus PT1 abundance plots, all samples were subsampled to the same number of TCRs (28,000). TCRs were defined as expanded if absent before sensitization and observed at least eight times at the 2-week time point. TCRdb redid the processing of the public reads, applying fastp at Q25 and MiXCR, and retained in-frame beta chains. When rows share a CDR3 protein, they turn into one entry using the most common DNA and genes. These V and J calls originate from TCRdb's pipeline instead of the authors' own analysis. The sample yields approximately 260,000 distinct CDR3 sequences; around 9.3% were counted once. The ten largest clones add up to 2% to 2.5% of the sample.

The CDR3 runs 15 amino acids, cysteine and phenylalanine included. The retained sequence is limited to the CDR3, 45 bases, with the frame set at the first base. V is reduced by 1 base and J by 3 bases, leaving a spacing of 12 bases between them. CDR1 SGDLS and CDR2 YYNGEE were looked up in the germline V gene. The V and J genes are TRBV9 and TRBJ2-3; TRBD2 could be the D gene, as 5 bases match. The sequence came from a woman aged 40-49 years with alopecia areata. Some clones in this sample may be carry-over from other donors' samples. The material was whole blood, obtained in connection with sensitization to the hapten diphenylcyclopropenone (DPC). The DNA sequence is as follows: TGTGCCAGCAGCGTACTAGCTGACGATACAGATACGCAGTATTTT. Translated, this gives CASSVLADDTDTQYF.